The 31 T cell receptor beta chains reported below all come from one sample, sequenced in a study of blood T cell repertoires in COVID-19. TCRdb's table, derived via immunoSEQ multiplex PCR, lists solely in-frame clones and lacks some. This table holds about 260,000 clones, about 87% found once. The sample taken for sequencing was peripheral blood. The receptors were gathered from a man in his sixties who had recovered from COVID-19.

The chain is built from TRBV4-1 and TRBJ2-7, with D perhaps matching TRBD1 (6 bases). The germline gives CDR1 MGHRA, CDR2 YSYEKL. The CDR3 has 17 residues. Trimming cost V 1 base and J 3 bases, with 19 bases left between them. The CDR3 spells CASSQAHGTHIGYEQYF. The CDR3 DNA follows: TGCGCCAGCAGCCAAGCTCACGGGACACATATAGGCTACGAGCAGTACTTC.

The rearrangement links TRBV9 to TRBJ1-2; 8 bases are a match to TRBD1. V shed 4 bases and J 8 bases; nucleotides not matched to a gene: 13. CDR1 SGDLS and CDR2 YYNGEE come from the germline V gene. The CDR3 contains 15 residues. The CDR3 is CASSPDLRTGSGYTF. CDR3 sequence (DNA): TGTGCCAGCAGCCCTGATTTGAGGACAGGGAGCGGCTACACCTTC.

The rearrangement joins TRBV21-1 to TRBJ2-7; the table's D gene call, TRBD2, was not cross checked with the DNA. TRBV21-1 represents a pseudogene. The CDR3 has 14 amino acids. The CDR3 loop reads CASSPPGVGKEQYF. The DNA of the CDR3 is TGTGCCAGCAGCCCCCCGGGGGTCGGGAAAGAGCAGTACTTC.

The table lists this clone with a count of one. The rearrangement uses TRBV19 and TRBJ1-6, with D unclear. V was shortened by 3 bases and J by 7 bases, with 4 bases between the two germline ends. There are 12 residues in the CDR3. Per the germline V gene, CDR1 is LNHDA and CDR2 is SQIVND (reference sequence). The CDR3 spells CASSIRNSPLHF. CDR3 bases: TGTGCCAGTAGTATTCGGAATTCACCCCTCCACTTT. The whole variable domain, remainder taken from reference TRBV19 and TRBJ1-6, is DGGITQSPKYLFRKEGQNVTLSCEQNLNHDAMYWYRQDPGQGLRLIYYSQIVNDFQKGDIAEGYSVSREKKESFPLTVTSAQKNPTAFYLCASSIRNSPLHFGNGTRLTVT.

This sequence joins TRBV30 and TRBJ1-2; no clear D. CDR3 length: 15 residues. Germline values: CDR1 GTSNPN, CDR2 SVGIG (reference sequence). The V and J ends lost 4 bases and 8 bases respectively, with 23 bases between them. In DNA, the CDR3 is TGTGCCTGGACTCCACGAGGGCGGGGTTCGGGGGGCTACACCTTC. Amino acids: CAWTPRGRGSGGYTF.

The rearrangement uses TRBV11-3 and TRBJ2-7; tentatively, D is TRBD1 (5 bases). Germline V lookup: CDR1 SGHNT, CDR2 YENEEA. V shed 3 bases and J shed 4 bases, with 16 bases lying between them. The CDR3 is 15 amino acids. CDR3 amino acids: CASSLRPGHEYEQYF. The DNA of the CDR3 is TGTGCCAGCAGCTTGAGGCCCGGACACGAATACGAGCAGTACTTC.

This rearrangement joins TRBV21-1 to TRBJ2-7; the table's D call, TRBD1, was not checked against the DNA. TRBV21-1 is listed as a pseudogene. This CDR3 comprises 17 residues. The CDR3 DNA sequence: TGTGCCAGCAGCAAAGGACAGGCCTGGTACAGCTCCTACGAGCAGTACTTC. Protein product: CASSKGQAWYSSYEQYF.

The chain couples TRBV7-2 to TRBJ2-7; possibly TRBD1 for D (6 bases). Germline values: CDR1 SGHTA, CDR2 FQGNSA. This CDR3 spans 16 amino acids. Deletions cut 2 bases from V and 0 bases from J, with 14 bases between. CDR3 protein: CASSLSGRGPSYEQYF. CDR3 sequence (DNA): TGTGCCAGCAGCTTATCTGGCAGGGGACCCTCCTACGAGCAGTACTTC.

This clone occurred once. The chain is built from TRBV3-1 (or the pseudogene TRBV3-2) and TRBJ2-7, with 7 bases identical to TRBD2. With V trimmed by 0 bases and J by 3 bases, 2 bases remained unmatched. This CDR3 has 14 residues. Germline CDR1 is LGHDT and CDR2 is YNNKEL (reference sequence). The CDR3 DNA reads TGTGCCAGCAGCCAAGATTCGGGGGGCTACGAGCAGTACTTC. Residues: CASSQDSGGYEQYF.

The chain links TRBV30 to TRBJ1-5; tentative D call: TRBD1 (6 bases). This CDR3 has 15 amino acids. CDR1 and CDR2 from the germline V gene are GTSNPN and SVGIG (reference sequence). The germline V and J ends were trimmed by 0 bases and 4 bases, with 13 bases remaining between them. CDR3 sequence reads: CAWSVIGTPNQPQHF. CDR3 DNA: TGTGCCTGGAGTGTAATCGGGACACCAAATCAGCCCCAGCATTTT.

This chain links TRBV19 with TRBJ1-4; D gene ambiguous. CDR3 length: 14 amino acids. V shed 5 bases and J shed 8 bases, with 15 bases lying between them. Germline loops: CDR1 LNHDA, CDR2 SQIVND (reference sequence). For the CDR3, the DNA is TGTGCCAGTAGTCCACTCCTTACGGGGGAAAAACTGTTTTTT. Residues: CASSPLLTGEKLFF. Full variable domain (missing parts from reference TRBV19 and TRBJ1-4): DGGITQSPKYLFRKEGQNVTLSCEQNLNHDAMYWYRQDPGQGLRLIYYSQIVNDFQKGDIAEGYSVSREKKESFPLTVTSAQKNPTAFYLCASSPLLTGEKLFFGSGTQLSVL.

The chain combines TRBV6-5 with TRBJ1-4, with TRBD1 matching 9 bases. This CDR3 is built from 14 residues. V was clipped by 6 bases and J by 10 bases; unmatched bases: 9. Germline V gene lookup returns CDR1 MNHEY and CDR2 SVGAGI. CDR3 in DNA: TGTGCCAGCAGACAAACAGGGGGCGTGAGAAAACTGTTTTTT. Its protein product is CASRQTGGVRKLFF.

V usage is TRBV5-5 and J usage is TRBJ2-7, with TRBD1 matching over 9 bases. The ends lost 5 bases at V and 1 base at J; junction bases unmatched: 7. Germline assignment: CDR1 SGHKS and CDR2 YYEKEE (reference sequence). This CDR3 has 15 residues. The CDR3 sequence is CASRFTGTGSYEQYF. The CDR3 bases are TGTGCCAGCAGATTCACCGGGACAGGGTCCTACGAGCAGTACTTC.

The chain couples TRBV5-5 to TRBJ1-1; 7 positions agree with TRBD1. The CDR3 loop spans 14 amino acids. Per the germline V gene, CDR1 is SGHKS and CDR2 is YYEKEE (reference sequence). The trim removed 1 base at V and 1 base at J, leaving 1 base unmatched. CDR3 DNA sequence: TGTGCCAGCAGCTTGTCAGGGGGGAACACTGAAGCTTTCTTT. It translates to CASSLSGGNTEAFF.

This chain joins TRBV30 and TRBJ1-3; TRBD1 might be the D (6 bases). The CDR3 sequence is 15 residues long. Germline CDR1 reads GTSNPN; CDR2 reads SVGIG (reference sequence). Trimming cost V 7 bases and J 0 bases, with 16 bases left between them. CDR3 nucleotide sequence: TGTGCCTATCAGGCCGCAGGGGACTCTGGAAACACCATATATTTT. Amino acids: CAYQAAGDSGNTIYF.

V gene TRBV6-5 combines with J gene TRBJ1-1; TRBD1 is a possible D gene (6 bases). This CDR3 is 14 amino acids long. Trimming removed 2 bases from V and 4 bases from J, with 11 bases in between. CDR1 and CDR2 from the germline V gene are MNHEY and SVGAGI. The CDR3 reads CASSYLRTATEAFF. The CDR3 coding sequence is TGTGCCAGCAGTTACCTTCGGACAGCCACTGAAGCTTTCTTT.

In nucleotides, the CDR3 is TGTGCCAGCTCACCGAACCCCCCTAGCGGGGGGGCGCGGGAGACCCAGTACTTC. Residues: CASSPNPPSGGARETQYF. The chain joins TRBV18 to TRBJ2-5; 12 nucleotides match TRBD2. The germline V gene encodes CDR1 KGHSH and CDR2 LQKENI. V shed 3 bases, J shed 5 bases, and the junction held 13 bases outside the gene matches. The CDR3 is made up of 18 amino acids.

The chain has TRBV6-5 and TRBJ1-1; TRBD1 aligns across 9 bases. This CDR3 has 15 residues. J gave up 6 bases and V 4 bases, and 9 bases lay outside the gene matches. The germline CDR1 and CDR2 sequences are MNHEY and SVGAGI. The chain's CDR3 is CASSSQQGAKAEAFF. In DNA form, the CDR3 reads TGTGCCAGCAGTTCACAACAGGGGGCTAAAGCTGAAGCTTTCTTT.

This chain links TRBV7-9 with TRBJ2-2, with a tentative D call TRBD1 (5 bases). V gave up 1 base and J gave up 4 bases, with 13 bases separating them. In germline, CDR1 is SEHNR, CDR2 FQNEAQ (reference sequence). The CDR3 consists of 16 residues. In DNA form, the CDR3 reads TGTGCCAGCAGCTTAGAGCAGGGATGGGGCACCGGGGAGCTGTTTTTT. Translation: CASSLEQGWGTGELFF. The whole variable domain, remainder taken from reference TRBV7-9 and TRBJ2-2, is DTGVSQNPRHKITKRGQNVTFRCDPISEHNRLYWYRQTLGQGPEFLTYFQNEAQLEKSRLLSDRFSAERPKGSFSTLEIQRTEQGDSAMYLCASSLEQGWGTGELFFGEGSRLTVL.

The rearrangement uses TRBV3-1 (or the pseudogene TRBV3-2) and TRBJ1-3; a possible D gene is TRBD1 (5 bases). Germline CDR1 reads LGHDT; CDR2 reads YNNKEL (reference sequence). V lost 2 bases and J 1 base, leaving 9 bases between the germline ends. CDR3 length: 15 residues. The DNA for the CDR3 is TGTGCCAGCAGCCAATTTCGGGGGTCTGGAAACACCATATATTTT. It specifies CASSQFRGSGNTIYF.

This clone was recorded a few times. CDR3 nucleotide sequence: TGCGCCAGCAGCCAAGGTCGGGGGGGTACTGGAAACACCATATATTTT. It codes for CASSQGRGGTGNTIYF. The chain combines TRBV4-1 with TRBJ1-3; possible D gene TRBD1, 5 bases. The germline CDR1 and CDR2 sequences are MGHRA and YSYEKL. Trimming took off 1 base at V and 2 bases at J, with 12 bases between the two ends. The CDR3 is 16 residues long.

The rearrangement links TRBV7-2 to TRBJ2-7, with 8 nucleotides matching TRBD1. The CDR3 is 14 residues long. With 1 base clipped from V and 4 bases from J, the junction kept 3 bases outside the gene matches. The germline gives CDR1 SGHTA, CDR2 FQGNSA. The CDR3, as DNA: TGTGCCAGCAGCTTAGGGACAGGGAGGTACGAGCAGTACTTC. Amino acid sequence: CASSLGTGRYEQYF.

The J gene is TRBJ1-3, the V gene TRBV6-5; a possible D gene is TRBD1 (6 bases). Germline assignment: CDR1 MNHEY and CDR2 SVGAGI. This CDR3 has 11 residues. With 6 bases removed from V and 9 bases from J, the gap between germline ends came to 9 bases. CDR3 coding DNA: TGTGCCAGCAGACAGGGATTCACCATATATTTT. Residues: CASRQGFTIYF.

V gene TRBV11-3 combines with J gene TRBJ2-1; TRBD2 is a possible D gene (5 bases). The CDR3 consists of 16 residues. Looked up from germline, CDR1 is SGHNT and CDR2 is YENEEA. Deletions cut 5 bases from V and 8 bases from J, with 22 bases between. The CDR3 coding sequence is TGTGCCAGCAGCCCCACTGGCCCGGACTTGTTCCATGAGCAGTTCTTC. Protein: CASSPTGPDLFHEQFF.

The chain has TRBV6-5 and TRBJ1-1, with a weak D call TRBD1 (5 bases). The CDR3 length is 13 residues. CDR1 MNHEY and CDR2 SVGAGI come from the germline V gene. Trimming shortened V by 6 bases and J by 0 bases, and 8 bases separated the two germline ends. The CDR3 DNA reads as TGTGCCAGCAGCCCGGACATGAACACTGAAGCTTTCTTT. This gives the protein CASSPDMNTEAFF.

V usage is TRBV15 and J usage is TRBJ1-5; tentative D call: TRBD1 (6 bases). The CDR3 loop spans 13 amino acids. With 4 bases removed from V and 5 bases from J, the gap between germline ends came to 9 bases. The germline V gene has CDR1 LNHNV and CDR2 YYDKDF (reference sequence). This CDR3 reads CATSNRVDQPQHF. CDR3 nucleotide sequence: TGTGCCACCAGCAACAGGGTTGATCAGCCCCAGCATTTT.

The rearrangement links TRBV28 to TRBJ2-3; D is perhaps TRBD2 (7 bases). Germline V CDR1 and CDR2: MDHEN, SYDVKM. This CDR3 spans 16 amino acids. Trimming stripped 5 bases from V and 1 base from J, with 16 bases between. The CDR3 protein is CASSPIGGHGTDTQYF. CDR3 bases: TGTGCCAGCAGTCCAATCGGGGGGCACGGCACAGATACGCAGTATTTT.

V usage is TRBV30 and J usage is TRBJ1-4; possibly TRBD1 for D (5 bases). CDR3 length equals 12 residues. V was clipped by 4 bases and J by 5 bases, with 8 bases between them. Germline V gives CDR1 GTSNPN, CDR2 SVGIG (reference sequence). This CDR3 is CAWTGINEKLFF. CDR3 nucleotide sequence: TGTGCCTGGACAGGGATAAATGAAAAACTGTTTTTT.

The chain couples TRBV2 to TRBJ2-3; 7 nucleotides align to TRBD1. Trimming at V came to 7 bases and at J to 11 bases, leaving 15 bases not matched to a gene. Looked up from germline, CDR1 is SNHLY and CDR2 is FYNNEI. This CDR3 is built from 14 residues. The CDR3 here is CASNGQGGQREQYF. In nucleotides, the CDR3 is TGTGCCAGCAACGGACAAGGGGGCCAGCGTGAGCAGTATTTT.

V usage is TRBV7-3 and J usage is TRBJ1-3; 9 bases map to TRBD1. V was clipped by 4 bases and J by 2 bases; unmatched bases: 3. This CDR3 region has 15 residues. Germline loops: CDR1 SGHTA, CDR2 FQGTGA. The CDR3 region is CASSSTGGPGNTIYF. CDR3 nucleotide sequence: TGTGCCAGCAGCTCAACAGGGGGCCCTGGAAACACCATATATTTT.

The V and J genes are TRBV5-5 and TRBJ2-7, with 8 positions matching TRBD2. Germline V lookup: CDR1 SGHKS, CDR2 YYEKEE (reference sequence). This CDR3 has 13 residues. This CDR3 is CMSSLAGLHEQYF. In nucleotides, the CDR3 is TGTATGAGCAGCTTAGCGGGGCTCCACGAGCAGTACTTC.